Each of the 4 T cell receptor beta chains below was sequenced from the same sample in a study of glioma-infiltrating T cells after dendritic cell vaccination. Here immunoSEQ multiplex PCR was the method, and the copy in TCRdb shows in-frame clones only, minus some. The sample contains around 62,000 clones, approximately 78% of which appear only once. Sequenced here: blood, sampled before dendritic cell vaccination. These receptor sequences come from a human donor with glioblastoma.

The V gene is TRBV27, the J gene TRBJ1-5; no clear D gene. Germline assignment: CDR1 MNHEY and CDR2 SMNVEV (reference sequence). The CDR3 spans 15 residues. The V and J ends lost 4 bases and 0 bases respectively, with 10 bases between them. This CDR3 reads CASSSGQVSNQPQHF. The DNA of the CDR3 is TGTGCCAGCAGTTCTGGTCAGGTTAGCAATCAGCCCCAGCATTTT.

This clone showed up just a few times. The genes are TRBV11-2 and TRBJ2-7, with D perhaps matching TRBD2 (6 bases). Germline CDR1 is SGHAT and CDR2 is FQNNGV. There are 14 residues in the CDR3. V was trimmed by 1 base and J by 1 base, leaving 8 bases between them. The CDR3 DNA reads as TGTGCCAGCAGCTTAGGGCGGGGTTCCTACGAGCAGTACTTC. As protein: CASSLGRGSYEQYF.

The genes are TRBV19 and TRBJ1-5, with D unclear. V lost 3 bases to trimming and J lost 2 bases, with 20 bases between them. Germline V gene data show CDR1 as LNHDA and CDR2 as SQIVND (reference sequence). The CDR3 contains 18 residues. CDR3 loop: CASSIAGSEVVGNQPQHF. The CDR3 nucleotides read TGTGCCAGTAGTATCGCCGGCTCAGAGGTGGTAGGCAATCAGCCCCAGCATTTT.

The rearrangement joins TRBV6-5 to TRBJ1-3, with D possibly matching TRBD1 (6 bases). CDR3 length: 14 amino acids. V lost 5 bases and J 8 bases, leaving 16 bases between the germline ends. Germline CDR1 and CDR2: MNHEY and SVGAGI. In DNA, the CDR3 is TGTGCCAGCAGTAACGACAGGCCTCGCGACACCATATATTTT. This codes for CASSNDRPRDTIYF.